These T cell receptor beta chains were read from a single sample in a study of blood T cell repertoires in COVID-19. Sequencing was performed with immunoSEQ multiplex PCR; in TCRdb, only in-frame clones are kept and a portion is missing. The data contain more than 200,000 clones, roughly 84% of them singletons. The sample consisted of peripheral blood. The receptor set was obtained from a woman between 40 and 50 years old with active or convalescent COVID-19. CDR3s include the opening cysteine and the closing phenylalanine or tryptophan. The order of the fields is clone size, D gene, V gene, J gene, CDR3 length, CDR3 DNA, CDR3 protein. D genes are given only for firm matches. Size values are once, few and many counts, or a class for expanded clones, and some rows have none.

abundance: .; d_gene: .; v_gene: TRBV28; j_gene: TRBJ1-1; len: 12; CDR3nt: TGTGCCAGCTTCAGGGATTACACTGAAGCTTTCTTT; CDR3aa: CASFRDYTEAFF
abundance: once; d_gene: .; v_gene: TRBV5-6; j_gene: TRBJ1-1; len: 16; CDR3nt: TGTGCCAGCAGCTTGGAGAGAGGAGGGCTATCCACTGAAGCTTTCTTT; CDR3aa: CASSLERGGLSTEAFF
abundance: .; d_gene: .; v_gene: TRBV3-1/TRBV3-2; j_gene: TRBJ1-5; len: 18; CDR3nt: TGTGCCAGCAGCCAAGGTAGTGGACTCATGGAAGGGAATCAGCCCCAGCATTTT; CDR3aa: CASSQGSGLMEGNQPQHF
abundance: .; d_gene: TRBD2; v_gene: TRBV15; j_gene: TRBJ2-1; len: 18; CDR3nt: TGTGCCACCAGCAGAGAGACCCTCGGAATAGCGGGGGCGAATGAGCAGTTCTTC; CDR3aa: CATSRETLGIAGANEQFF
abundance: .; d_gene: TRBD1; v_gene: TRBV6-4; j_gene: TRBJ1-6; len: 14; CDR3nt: TGTGCCAGCAGGGGGGACAGTTACGGTTCACCCCTCCACTTT; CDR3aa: CASRGDSYGSPLHF
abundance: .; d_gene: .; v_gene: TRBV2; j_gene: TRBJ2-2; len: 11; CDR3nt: TGTGCCAGCAGTGATCCGGGGGAGCTGTTTTTT; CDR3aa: CASSDPGELFF
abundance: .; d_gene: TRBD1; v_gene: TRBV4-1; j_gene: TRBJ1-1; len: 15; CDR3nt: TGCGCCAGCAGCCAAGACCGGGACAGAGACACTGAAGCTTTCTTT; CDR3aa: CASSQDRDRDTEAFF
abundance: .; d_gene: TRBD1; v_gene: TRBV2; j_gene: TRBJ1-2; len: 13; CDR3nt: TGTGCCAGCAGTCGGGACAGTACAGGTGGCTACACCTTC; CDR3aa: CASSRDSTGGYTF
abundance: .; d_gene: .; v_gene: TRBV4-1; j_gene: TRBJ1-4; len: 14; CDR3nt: TGCGCCAGCAGCCAACCGACAGTTAATGAAAAACTGTTTTTT; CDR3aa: CASSQPTVNEKLFF
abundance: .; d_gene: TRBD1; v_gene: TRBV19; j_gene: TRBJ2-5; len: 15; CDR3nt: TGTGCCAGTAGTATTCGAGGGACAGGGCGGGAGACCCAGTACTTC; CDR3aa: CASSIRGTGRETQYF
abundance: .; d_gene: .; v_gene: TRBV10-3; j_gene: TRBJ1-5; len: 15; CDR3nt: TGTGCCATCAGTGAGATCGGGGGTATGGGTCAGCCCCAGCATTTT; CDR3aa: CAISEIGGMGQPQHF
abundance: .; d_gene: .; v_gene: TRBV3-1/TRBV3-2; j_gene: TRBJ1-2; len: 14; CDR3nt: TGTGCCAGCAGCCCAGAGGTCGGTAACTATGGCTACACCTTC; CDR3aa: CASSPEVGNYGYTF
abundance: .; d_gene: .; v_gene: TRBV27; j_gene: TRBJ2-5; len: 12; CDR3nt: TGTGCCAGCAGAGCGCTACAAGAGACCCAGTACTTC; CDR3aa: CASRALQETQYF
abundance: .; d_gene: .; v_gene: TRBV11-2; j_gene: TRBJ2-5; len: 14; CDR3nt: TGTGCCAGCAGCCGGATGCTAGGTGGAGAGACCCAGTACTTC; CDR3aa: CASSRMLGGETQYF
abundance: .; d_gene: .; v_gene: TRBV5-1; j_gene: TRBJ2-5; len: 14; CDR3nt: TGCGCCAGCAGCTTTTCCGGGACTGGGGAGACCCAGTACTTC; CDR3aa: CASSFSGTGETQYF
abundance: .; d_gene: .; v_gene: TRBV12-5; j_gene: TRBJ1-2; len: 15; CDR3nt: TGTGCTAGTGGTTACCCTACGGGATCTTACTATGGCTACACCTTC; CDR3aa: CASGYPTGSYYGYTF
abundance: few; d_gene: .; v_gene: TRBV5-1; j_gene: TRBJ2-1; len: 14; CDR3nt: TGCGCCAGCAGCTTGCCTAATCCAGGCGATGAGCAGTTCTTC; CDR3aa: CASSLPNPGDEQFF
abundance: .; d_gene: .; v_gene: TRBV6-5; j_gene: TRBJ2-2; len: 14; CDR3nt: TGTGCCAGCAGAGGAGGGGCAGGGACCGGGGAGCTGTTTTTT; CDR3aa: CASRGGAGTGELFF
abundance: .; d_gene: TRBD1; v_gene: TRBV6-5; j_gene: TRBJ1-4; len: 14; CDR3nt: TGTGCCAGCAAGGGACAGGGCTTTAATGAAAAACTGTTTTTT; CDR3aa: CASKGQGFNEKLFF
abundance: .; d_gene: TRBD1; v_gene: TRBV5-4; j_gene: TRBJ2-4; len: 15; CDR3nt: TGTGCCAGCAGCAGGATACAGGGGGTCGAAAACATTCAGTACTTC; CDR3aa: CASSRIQGVENIQYF
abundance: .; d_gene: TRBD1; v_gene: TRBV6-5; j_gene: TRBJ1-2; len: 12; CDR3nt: TGTGCCAGCAGGACAGGGGATTATGGCTACACCTTC; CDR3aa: CASRTGDYGYTF
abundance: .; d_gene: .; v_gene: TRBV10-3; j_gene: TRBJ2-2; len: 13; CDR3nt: TGTGCCACGTCACTAGGAAACACCGGGGAGCTGTTTTTT; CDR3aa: CATSLGNTGELFF
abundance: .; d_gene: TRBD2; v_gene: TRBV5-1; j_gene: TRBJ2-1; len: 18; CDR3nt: TGCGCCAGCACATTGGGGGGGAGTTCCTCAAGCTCCTACAATGAGCAGTTCTTC; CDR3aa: CASTLGGSSSSSYNEQFF
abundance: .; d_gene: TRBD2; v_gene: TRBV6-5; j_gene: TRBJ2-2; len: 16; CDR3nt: TGTGCCAGCAGTTACGGAAGCGGGGCTGCAGGCGGGGAGCTGTTTTTT; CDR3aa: CASSYGSGAAGGELFF
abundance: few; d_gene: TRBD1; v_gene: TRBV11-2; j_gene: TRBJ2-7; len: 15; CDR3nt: TGTGCCAGCAGGGAACCGGGACAGGGTTCCTACGAGCAGTACTTC; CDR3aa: CASREPGQGSYEQYF
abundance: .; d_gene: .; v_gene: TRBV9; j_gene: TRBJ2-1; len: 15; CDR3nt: TGTGCCAGCAGCCCAGAGGCGGGGACCTACAATGAGCAGTTCTTC; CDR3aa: CASSPEAGTYNEQFF
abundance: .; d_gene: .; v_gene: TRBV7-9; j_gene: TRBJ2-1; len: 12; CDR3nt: TGTGCCAGCAGCGCCGGCGGGGGCGGCCAGTTCTTC; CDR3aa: CASSAGGGGQFF
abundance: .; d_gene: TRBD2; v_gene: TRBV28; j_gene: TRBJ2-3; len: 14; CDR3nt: TGTGCCAGCAGTTGGCAGCGGGGCCCAGATACGCAGTATTTT; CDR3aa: CASSWQRGPDTQYF
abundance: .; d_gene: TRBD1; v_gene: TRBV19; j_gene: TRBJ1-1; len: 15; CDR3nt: TGTGCCAGTAGTATGGGGGACAGGGTAAGATCCGAAGCTTTCTTT; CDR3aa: CASSMGDRVRSEAFF
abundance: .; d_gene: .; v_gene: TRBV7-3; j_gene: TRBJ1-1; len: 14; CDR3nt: TGTGCCAGCAGCCCTAACGGTGTTAACACTGAAGCTTTCTTT; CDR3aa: CASSPNGVNTEAFF
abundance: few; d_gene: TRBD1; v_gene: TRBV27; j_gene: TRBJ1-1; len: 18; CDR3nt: TGTGCCAGCAGTTTAACCCCTTGGACAGGGCGGATGAACACTGAAGCTTTCTTT; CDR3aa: CASSLTPWTGRMNTEAFF